This T cell receptor beta chain was captured in a study of T cells after yellow fever vaccination. CDR3 length equals 13 residues. Trimming shortened V by 4 bases and J by 0 bases, and 3 bases separated the two germline ends. Germline CDR1 reads MNHEY; CDR2 reads SVGEGT. The table lists this clonotype with many counts. TCRdb ran MiXCR on the 5' RACE reads and lists one entry per CDR3 protein. Among 200,000 to 250,000 distinct CDR3 sequences, approximately 3% were seen once, and the ten largest hold 2.5% to 3.5%. The gene calls are TRBV6-2 or TRBV6-3 and TRBJ2-2; D uncertain. This TCR was recovered from a young man who received the YFV17D yellow fever vaccine. Specimen: CD4+ T cells sorted from PBMCs, collected 10 days after the yellow fever booster vaccination. The CDR3 loop is CASSFSNTGELFF. DNA of the CDR3: TGTGCCAGCAGTTTCTCGAACACCGGGGAGCTGTTTTTT.